These 4 T cell receptor beta chains came from one sample sequenced in a study of tumor-infiltrating lymphocytes in oesophageal squamous cell carcinoma. TCRdb reanalysed the PCR reads using MiXCR and keeps one entry per CDR3 protein. This sample has approximately 12,000 distinct CDR3 sequences; around half occur once, and the top ten carry approximately 25%. The material sequenced was esophageal tumor tissue. These receptors were taken from a male donor with esophageal squamous cell carcinoma.

This chain uses TRBV7-8 with TRBJ2-3; TRBD2 agrees at 8 bases. Germline V lookup: CDR1 SGHVS, CDR2 FQNEAQ. The ends lost 3 bases at V and 5 bases at J; junction bases unmatched: 10. CDR3 length: 16 amino acids. The CDR3 coding sequence is TGTGCCAGCAGCTTGCCCGGGGGGGCATTCGGAGATACGCAGTATTTT. The encoded protein is CASSLPGGAFGDTQYF.

There are a few counts of this clonotype. The chain joins TRBV7-9 to TRBJ2-4; 9 bases are a match to TRBD1. The CDR3 contains 14 residues. J was trimmed by 4 bases and V by 5 bases; bases with no gene match: 3. Looked up from germline, CDR1 is SEHNR and CDR2 is FQNEAQ (reference sequence). CDR3 bases: TGTGCCAGCAGCCTGGACAGGGGAAAAAACATTCAGTACTTC. This gives the protein CASSLDRGKNIQYF.

This chain uses TRBV11-2 with TRBJ2-7; TRBD1 matches 9 bases. The J call may be incorrect, as the DNA end agrees better with TRBJ2-5. This CDR3 region has 16 residues. The germline gives CDR1 SGHAT, CDR2 FQNNGV. The CDR3, as DNA: TGTGCCAGCAGCGTAGGACTTCGGGGACAGGGAGAGACCCAGTACTTC. Amino acid sequence: CASSVGLRGQGETQYF.

The chain employs TRBV6-2 or TRBV6-3 and TRBJ2-1; D uncertain. Near its end, the DNA agrees better with TRBJ2-3, so the J call may be wrong. CDR1 and CDR2 (germline): MNHEY, SVGEGT. The CDR3 has 14 residues. The CDR3: CASTERRSTDTQYF. The CDR3 bases are TGTGCCAGCACCGAGAGGCGCAGCACAGATACGCAGTATTTT.